This T cell receptor (beta chain) came from a study of vaccination and CD4 T cells after COVID-19 (dated by TCRdb to the early 2020s). With regard to the full study: SARS-CoV-2 positivity had been established in the convalescent patients by nasal swab PCR, and mild disease was recorded in about 9 of these patients and severe disease in one. In the convalescent cohort there were six males and four females, among whom were two Hispanic individuals, seven Caucasians, two Asians and one multiracial person. Each participant got two doses of either the Pfizer-BioNTech BNT162b2 vaccine (n=8) or the Moderna mRNA-1273 vaccine (n=2). Post-COVID blood samples from convalescent patients were collected a median of roughly 100 days after diagnosis, with a range of 35 to 161 days. Post-vaccine blood samples were collected a median of approximately 77 days after the second vaccine dose, ranging from about 12 to 241 days. Overlapping spike peptide pools from SARS-CoV-2 and from the common cold coronaviruses HCoV-NL63, HCoV-OC43 and HCoV-229E were used as culture stimuli. Control cultures used a CEFX viral epitope pool as positive control, an HIV-1 Nef peptide pool as negative control, or no peptide. In 10 COVID-19 convalescent patients and a few infection-naive healthy vaccine recipients, the spike-specific CD4+ TCR repertoire before mRNA vaccination was compared with the repertoire after mRNA vaccination. The full study reports these points: Relatively few convalescent patients were included in the study, and early timepoints after natural infection were not analyzed. In convalescent patients, a median approximately 86% of post-vaccine SARS-CoV-2-reactive clones were detected only after vaccination, suggesting vaccine-specific priming. Of the vaccine-specific clones in convalescent patients, 304 of 307, or nearly all, reacted only to SARS-CoV-2 spike and did not cross-react with common cold coronaviruses. Although the median number of SARS-CoV-2-reactive clonotypes went up from around 20 after infection to about 38 after vaccination, the increase was not significant.

As for this clonotype: Its specific antigen is unknown. Qualities for individual bases were not recorded, and no much larger clone is one base off.

CDR3 length: 15 amino acids, cysteine to phenylalanine. Of the read, only the CDR3 DNA is kept; its 45 bases are in frame from base 1. The germline V gene provides CDR1 MNHEY and CDR2 SVGEGT. Trimming costs V 10 bases and J 4 bases, and their ends lie 19 bases apart. Receptors were amplified or captured by PCR. DNA from cultured CD4+ T cells underwent TCR sequencing with the Oncomine TCR Beta short-read assay at the Johns Hopkins FTIC core. The QIAamp micro DNA kit was used to extract genomic DNA from the cultured CD4+ T cells. Oncomine TCR Beta libraries made from cultured CD4+ T cells were pooled using unique dual indexes and sequenced on an Illumina iSeq 100. In the authors' own workflow: Non-productive sequences were removed, and CDR3s that did not start with C, did not end with F or W, or were shorter than 7 amino acids were discarded. Antigen-specific clonotypes were identified with the MANAFEST web application by comparing peptide-stimulated wells with reference and other culture wells. For a clone to be called positive, the clone needed an FDR below 0.05, an odds ratio above 5, and a productive frequency above 0.1% in at least two of three replicate wells. A clonotype was classed as cross-reactive if the clonotype showed significant expansion both in SARS-CoV-2 spike wells and in at least one common cold coronavirus spike condition. CDR3 homology was assessed with Levenshtein distances (stringdist) and unrooted phylogenetic trees (ape) in R version 3.6.1. Through fastp at Q25 and MiXCR, TCRdb rebuilt clones from the public reads, retaining in-frame beta chains. Identical CDR3 proteins give one entry, which carries the most common genes and DNA. The V and J calls were determined by TCRdb, not by the authors. The sample table shows about 21,000 distinct CDR3 sequences, and about 50% are seen once. The ten largest clones represent about 7% of the sample.

The treatment or condition label, read with the paper, signifies: approximately nine-day PBMC culture with coronavirus spike peptide pools or control peptides (ViraFEST assay). The ViraFEST assay was used in the study, in which antigen-specific T cells were expanded with peptide pools and expanded clonotypes were subsequently identified by TCR sequencing. Positive SARS-CoV-2 PCR tests in the convalescent patients dated from March to December 2020, before Alpha, Beta and Delta variants emerged in the United States. About 2 million PBMCs per well were cultured in IMDM with roughly 4.8% human AB serum and roughly 10 IU/ml IL-2, plus 10 ug/ml peptide pools. Half of the culture medium was replaced with fresh IL-2-containing medium on days 3 and 7. Once the cells had been in culture for less than 11 days, the EasySep CD4+ T cell isolation kit was used to isolate CD4+ T cells by negative selection. Ficoll-Paque Plus gradient centrifugation was used to isolate PBMCs from whole blood, and the isolated PBMCs were then either used fresh or cryopreserved at -140C. In general, triplicate wells were set up for every culture condition.

Rearrangement joined TRBV6-2 or TRBV6-3 to TRBJ2-2; the D gene is perhaps TRBD2, on 6 matching bases. The sample comprised CD4+ T cells from blood, cultured in vitro. This receptor was obtained from a human donor who had recovered from COVID-19. The CDR3 in this case is CAIRASGVGTGELFF. The DNA sequence is TGTGCCATCAGGGCGTCGGGGGTCGGCACCGGGGAGCTGTTTTTT.